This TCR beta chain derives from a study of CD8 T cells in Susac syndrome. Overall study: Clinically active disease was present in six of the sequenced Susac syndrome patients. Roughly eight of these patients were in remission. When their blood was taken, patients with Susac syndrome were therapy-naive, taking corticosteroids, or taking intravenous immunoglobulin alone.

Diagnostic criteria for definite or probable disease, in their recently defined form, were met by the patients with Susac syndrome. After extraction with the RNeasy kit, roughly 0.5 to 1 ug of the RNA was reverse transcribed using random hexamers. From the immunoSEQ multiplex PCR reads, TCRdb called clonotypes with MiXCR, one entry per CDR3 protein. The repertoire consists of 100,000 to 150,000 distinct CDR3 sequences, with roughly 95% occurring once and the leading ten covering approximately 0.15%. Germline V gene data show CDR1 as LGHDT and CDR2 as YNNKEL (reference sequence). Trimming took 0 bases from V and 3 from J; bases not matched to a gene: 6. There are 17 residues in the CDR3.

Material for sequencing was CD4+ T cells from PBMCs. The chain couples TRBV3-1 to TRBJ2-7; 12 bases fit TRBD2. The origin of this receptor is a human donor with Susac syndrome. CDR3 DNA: TGTGCCAGCAGCCAAGAGAGACTAGCGGGAGTGGGCTACGAGCAGTACTTC. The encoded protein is CASSQERLAGVGYEQYF.